Sequencing of this TCR beta chain was carried out in a study of T cells in Graves' hyperthyroidism and ophthalmopathy. The CDR3 regions of TCR beta were amplified from RNA transcripts. The HTBI primer set drove a first-round RT-PCR of the TCR CDR3. One entry per CDR3 protein, called by TCRdb with MiXCR from the multiplex PCR reads. Among about 510,000 distinct CDR3 sequences, about 46% were seen once, and the ten largest hold roughly 45%. Study results and limitations: Ophthalmopathy, as predicted by the model, came a median 6.5 months after the prediction.

Regarding this clonotype: What it binds is not known. A much larger clone differs by one base, so this may be a read error.

Criteria for exclusion of patients were uncontrolled infection, other autoimmune disease, pregnancy or lactation. Clinical symptoms, serum thyroxine and TRAb, thyroid ultrasound and orbital computed tomography were used for the diagnoses. The TCR originated in an adult woman with Graves' disease, either hyperthyroidism or ophthalmopathy (not recorded which). Sequencing input: peripheral blood or thyroid tissue (not recorded which).

The chain's CDR3 is CASSWGQHYEQYF. CDR3 DNA: TGTGCCAGCAGCTGGGGACAGCACTACGAGCAGTACTTC. The chain uses TRBV10-3 and TRBJ2-7, with 7 bases matching TRBD1. Germline assignment: CDR1 ENHRY and CDR2 SYGVKD. The CDR3 has 13 amino acids. Unmatched junction bases numbered 9, after V lost 10 bases and J lost 3 bases.